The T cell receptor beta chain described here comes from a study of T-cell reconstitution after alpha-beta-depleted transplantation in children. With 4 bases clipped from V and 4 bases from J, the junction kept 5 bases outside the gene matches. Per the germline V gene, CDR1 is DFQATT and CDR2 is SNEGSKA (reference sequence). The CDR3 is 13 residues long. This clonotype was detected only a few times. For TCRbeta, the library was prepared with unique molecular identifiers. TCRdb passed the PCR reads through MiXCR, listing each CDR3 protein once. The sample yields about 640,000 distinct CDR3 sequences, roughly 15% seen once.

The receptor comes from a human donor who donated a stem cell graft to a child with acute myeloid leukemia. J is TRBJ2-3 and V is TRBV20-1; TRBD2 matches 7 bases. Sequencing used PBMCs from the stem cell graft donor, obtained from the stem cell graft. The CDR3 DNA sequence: TGCAGTGCTAATAGGGCGGGGGCAGATACGCAGTATTTT. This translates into CSANRAGADTQYF.